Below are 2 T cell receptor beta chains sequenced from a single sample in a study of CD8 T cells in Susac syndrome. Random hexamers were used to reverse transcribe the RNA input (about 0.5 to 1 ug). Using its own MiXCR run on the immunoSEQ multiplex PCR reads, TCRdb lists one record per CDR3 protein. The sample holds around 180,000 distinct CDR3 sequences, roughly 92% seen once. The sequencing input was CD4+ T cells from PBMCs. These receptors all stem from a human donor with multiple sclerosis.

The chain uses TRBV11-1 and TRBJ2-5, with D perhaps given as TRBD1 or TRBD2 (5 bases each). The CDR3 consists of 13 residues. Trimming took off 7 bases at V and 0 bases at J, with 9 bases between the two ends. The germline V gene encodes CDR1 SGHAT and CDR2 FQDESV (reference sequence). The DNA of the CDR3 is TGTGCCAGCACCTGGGACCACCAAGAGACCCAGTACTTC. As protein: CASTWDHQETQYF. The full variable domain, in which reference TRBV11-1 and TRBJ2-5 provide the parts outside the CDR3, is EAEVAQSPRYKITEKSQAVAFWCDPISGHATLYWYRQILGQGPELLVQFQDESVVDDSQLPKDRFSAERLKGVDSTLKIQPAELGDSAMYLCASTWDHQETQYFGPGTRLLVL.

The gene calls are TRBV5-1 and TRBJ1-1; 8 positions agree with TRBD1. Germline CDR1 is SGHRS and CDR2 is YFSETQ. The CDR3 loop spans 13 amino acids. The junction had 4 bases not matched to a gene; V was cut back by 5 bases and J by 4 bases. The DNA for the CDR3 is TGCGCCAGCAGGTCCACAGGGGGCACTGAAGCTTTCTTT. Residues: CASRSTGGTEAFF.